This TCR beta chain emerged from a study of blood T cell repertoires in COVID-19. Whole-study context: Sites in the United States, Italy and Spain provided acute and convalescent COVID-19 samples. PBMCs, B-cell-depleted T cells, or T cells were the source of the cDNA or gDNA that made up the material.

The CDR3 totals 13 residues. V lost 2 bases and J 5 bases, leaving 6 bases between the germline ends. The germline V gene encodes CDR1 SGHAT and CDR2 FQNNGV. Methods used by the authors: Using reference gene primer amplification, nucleated cell counts were estimated. Using immunoSEQ multiplex PCR, the repertoire was profiled, and TCRdb retains in-frame clones only, with some absent. V and J calls and clone size are copied from that table; D and trimming were computed from the DNA. The data show 260,000 or so clones, about 83% seen once. Input material: peripheral blood. The source is a man older than 75 with acute or convalescent COVID-19. This chain uses TRBV11-2 with TRBJ2-2, with a tentative D call TRBD2 (5 bases). As DNA, the CDR3 is TGTGCCAGCAGCTTAACGGGGACCGGGGAGCTGTTTTTT. This codes for CASSLTGTGELFF.